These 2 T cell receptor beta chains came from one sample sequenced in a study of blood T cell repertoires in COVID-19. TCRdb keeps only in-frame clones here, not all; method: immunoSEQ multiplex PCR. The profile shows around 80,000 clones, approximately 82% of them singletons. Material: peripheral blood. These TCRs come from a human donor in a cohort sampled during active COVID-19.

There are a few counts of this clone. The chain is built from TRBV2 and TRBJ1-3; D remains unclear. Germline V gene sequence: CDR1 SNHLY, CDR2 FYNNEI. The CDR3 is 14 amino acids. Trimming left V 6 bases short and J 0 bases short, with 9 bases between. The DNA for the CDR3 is TGTGCCAGCAGGGCGGCCTCCTCTGGAAACACCATATATTTT. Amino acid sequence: CASRAASSGNTIYF.

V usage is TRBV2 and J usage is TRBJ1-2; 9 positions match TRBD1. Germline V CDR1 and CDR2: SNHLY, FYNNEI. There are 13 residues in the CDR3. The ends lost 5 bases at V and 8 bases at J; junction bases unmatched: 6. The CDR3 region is CASSRGQGYGYTF. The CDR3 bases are TGTGCCAGCAGTCGGGGACAGGGATACGGCTACACCTTC.